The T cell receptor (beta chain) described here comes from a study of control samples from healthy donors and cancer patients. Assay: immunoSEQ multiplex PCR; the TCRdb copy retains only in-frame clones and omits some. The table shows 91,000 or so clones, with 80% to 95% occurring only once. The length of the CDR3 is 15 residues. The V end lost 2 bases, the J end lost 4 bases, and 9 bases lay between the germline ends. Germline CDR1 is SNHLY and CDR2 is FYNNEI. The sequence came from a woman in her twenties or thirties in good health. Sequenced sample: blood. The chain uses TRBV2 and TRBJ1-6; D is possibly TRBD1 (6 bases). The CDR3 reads CASSERGLYNSPLHF. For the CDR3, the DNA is TGTGCCAGCAGTGAACGGGGGCTTTATAATTCACCCCTCCACTTT.